What follows are 26 T cell receptor beta chains derived from one specimen sequenced in a study of identifying expanded T cells in peripheral blood. TCRdb's copy holds only in-frame clones and misses some; the assay was immunoSEQ multiplex PCR. The sample has about 85,000 clones; around 89% are singletons. What was sequenced was blood. The receptors come from a person between 18 and 75 years old in good health.

The V gene is TRBV4-2, the J gene TRBJ2-3; no clear D. Germline values: CDR1 LGHNA, CDR2 YNFKEQ. The germline V and J ends were trimmed by 0 bases and 4 bases, with 11 bases remaining between them. The CDR3 runs 15 residues. The CDR3: CASSQDQGLADTQYF. DNA for the CDR3: TGTGCCAGCAGCCAAGATCAAGGGTTGGCAGATACGCAGTATTTT.

The V call is TRBV6-6, the J call TRBJ2-7; D is possibly TRBD1 or TRBD2 (7 bases each). CDR3 length: 15 residues. Germline CDR1 MNHNY, CDR2 SVGAGI (reference sequence). Trimming cost V 2 bases and J 5 bases, with 16 bases left between them. CDR3 protein: CASSYGQGGLNEQYF. The CDR3 DNA is TGTGCCAGCAGTTACGGGCAGGGGGGACTAAACGAGCAGTACTTC.

This chain links TRBV5-1 with TRBJ2-1; D may be TRBD1 (5 bases). Trimming shortened V by 7 bases and J by 4 bases, and 18 bases separated the two germline ends. Germline lookup yields CDR1 SGHRS and CDR2 YFSETQ. CDR3 length: 15 amino acids. Written as DNA, the CDR3 is TGCGCCAGCGCCTCGCGACAGACCGGTTACAATGAGCAGTTCTTC. Translated: CASASRQTGYNEQFF.

This clone was observed once. This rearrangement joins TRBV2 to TRBJ1-1; D gene unclear. The V gene's germline CDR1 is SNHLY and CDR2 FYNNEI. The V end was cut by 8 bases, the J end by 1 base, with 14 bases between. This CDR3 region has 14 residues. In DNA, the CDR3 is TGTGCCAGCGGTCTGCTTGCTTCGAACACTGAAGCTTTCTTT. Protein: CASGLLASNTEAFF.

V gene TRBV4-3 combines with J gene TRBJ1-2; D unclear. The germline V gene encodes CDR1 LGHNA and CDR2 YSLEER. The CDR3 spans 13 residues. The V end lost 3 bases, the J end lost 3 bases, and 8 bases lay between the germline ends. CDR3 loop: CASSQNRDYGYTF. The CDR3 bases are TGCGCCAGCAGCCAGAACCGGGACTATGGCTACACCTTC.

The chain is built from TRBV6-1 and TRBJ2-7; weak D call: TRBD1 (8 bases). The CDR3 runs to 14 residues. Germline CDR1 is MNHNS and CDR2 is SASEGT. V gave up 8 bases and J gave up 1 base, with 15 bases separating them. CDR3: CASGQGGISYEQYF. CDR3 DNA: TGTGCCAGCGGACAGGGAGGGATATCCTACGAGCAGTACTTC.

This clone was detected only once. The J gene is TRBJ2-7, the V gene TRBV7-2; tentatively, D is TRBD2 (5 bases). Trimming removed 1 base from V and 3 bases from J, with 10 bases in between. Germline V gene sequence: CDR1 SGHTA, CDR2 FQGNSA. This CDR3 spans 14 amino acids. In DNA, the CDR3 is TGTGCCAGCAGCTTAGAACGGGAAAGCTACGAGCAGTACTTC. As protein: CASSLERESYEQYF.

This rearrangement joins TRBV6-6 to TRBJ2-7, with D possibly matching TRBD1 (6 bases). The CDR3 runs 14 residues. Trimming left V 5 bases short and J 3 bases short, with 14 bases between. Germline values: CDR1 MNHNY, CDR2 SVGAGI (reference sequence). CDR3 bases: TGTGCCAGCAGTCCCCGACAGGAAAACTACGAGCAGTACTTC. This translates into CASSPRQENYEQYF.

DNA of the CDR3: TGTGCCAGCAGCTTGTTGACAGGGGCCCACAATGAGCAGTTCTTC. It yields the protein CASSLLTGAHNEQFF. The chain is built from TRBV5-6 and TRBJ2-1, with 8 positions matching TRBD1. The V gene end was trimmed by 1 base and the J gene end by 5 bases; junction bases not matched to a gene: 5. This CDR3 region has 15 residues. Per the germline V gene, CDR1 is SGHDT and CDR2 is YYEEEE. Together with reference TRBV5-6 and TRBJ2-1, the CDR3 gives the full variable domain: DAGVTQSPTHLIKTRGQQVTLRCSPKSGHDTVSWYQQALGQGPQFIFQYYEEEERQRGNFPDRFSGHQFPNYSSELNVNALLLGDSALYLCASSLLTGAHNEQFFGPGTRLTVL.

The chain employs TRBV10-3 and TRBJ1-3; the D is unclear. The germline gives CDR1 ENHRY, CDR2 SYGVKD. Trimming shortened V by 8 bases and J by 0 bases, and 11 bases separated the two germline ends. The CDR3 contains 14 residues. This CDR3 is CAISNQVSGNTIYF. The CDR3 nucleotides read TGTGCCATCTCAAACCAGGTCTCTGGAAACACCATATATTTT.

The V call is TRBV27, the J call TRBJ1-6; 8 bases map to TRBD1. Looked up from germline, CDR1 is MNHEY and CDR2 is SMNVEV (reference sequence). The CDR3 consists of 15 residues. With 5 bases clipped from V and 9 bases from J, the junction kept 9 bases outside the gene matches. The DNA for the CDR3 is TGTGCCAGCAGTCCCTTGACAGGGGTCAGTTCACCCCTCCACTTT. This gives the protein CASSPLTGVSSPLHF.

The V and J genes are TRBV30 and TRBJ1-4, with TRBD1 identical over 9 bases. CDR1 and CDR2 from the germline V gene are GTSNPN and SVGIG (reference sequence). This CDR3 contains 15 residues. Unmatched junction bases numbered 8, after V lost 4 bases and J lost 5 bases. Written as DNA, the CDR3 is TGTGCCTGGACAGTGAAGGACAGGGGAAATGAAAAACTGTTTTTT. The encoded protein is CAWTVKDRGNEKLFF.

This sequence joins TRBV19 and TRBJ1-2; D is possibly TRBD1 (5 bases). In germline, CDR1 is LNHDA, CDR2 SQIVND (reference sequence). V was trimmed by 5 bases and J by 2 bases, leaving 15 bases between them. This CDR3 has 15 residues. CDR3 protein: CASSDRLGGNYGYTF. The CDR3, as DNA: TGTGCCAGTAGTGACCGCCTCGGGGGGAACTATGGCTACACCTTC.

This sequence joins TRBV4-1 and TRBJ1-5, with TRBD1 as a possible D gene (6 bases). Germline CDR1 and CDR2: MGHRA and YSYEKL. CDR3 length: 15 residues. Trimming stripped 4 bases from V and 3 bases from J, with 13 bases between. CDR3 residues: CASSLSTGNNQPQHF. The CDR3, as DNA: TGCGCCAGCAGCCTTTCGACAGGAAACAATCAGCCCCAGCATTTT.

This rearrangement joins TRBV2 to TRBJ2-2, with 7 bases aligning to TRBD2. V shed 5 bases, J shed 3 bases, and the junction held 6 bases outside the gene matches. CDR1 SNHLY and CDR2 FYNNEI come from the germline V gene. CDR3 length equals 15 residues. This CDR3 is CASSRLASDTGELFF. The DNA for the CDR3 is TGTGCCAGCAGTCGACTAGCAAGCGACACCGGGGAGCTGTTTTTT.

The CDR3 nucleotides read TGTGCCAGCAGCAAAACCGGACAGGGGGTTGGGGAAAAACTGTTTTTT. It translates to CASSKTGQGVGEKLFF. J is TRBJ1-4 and V is TRBV9, with 10 positions matching TRBD1. The J segment lost 8 bases and the V segment lost 4 bases, leaving 11 bases of the junction unmatched. In germline, CDR1 is SGDLS, CDR2 YYNGEE. This CDR3 comprises 16 residues.

A few counts support this clone. J is TRBJ1-5 and V is TRBV19, with D maybe TRBD1 (5 bases). Trimming pared 9 bases from V and 0 bases from J, leaving 12 bases between. Per germline, CDR1 LNHDA and CDR2 SQIVND (reference sequence). The CDR3 extends over 14 amino acids. The CDR3 DNA reads as TGTGCCAGCTCGATAGGGGATAGCAATCAGCCCCAGCATTTT. This gives the protein CASSIGDSNQPQHF. Supplemented by reference TRBV19 and TRBJ1-5, the full variable domain reads DGGITQSPKYLFRKEGQNVTLSCEQNLNHDAMYWYRQDPGQGLRLIYYSQIVNDFQKGDIAEGYSVSREKKESFPLTVTSAQKNPTAFYLCASSIGDSNQPQHFGDGTRLSIL.

The genes are TRBV5-6 and TRBJ2-5, with D perhaps matching TRBD2 (6 bases). Germline loops: CDR1 SGHDT, CDR2 YYEEEE. The V end lost 4 bases, the J end lost 7 bases, and 17 bases lay between the germline ends. This CDR3 comprises 14 residues. The CDR3: CASSRRRAGWTQYF. CDR3 nucleotides: TGTGCCAGCAGCCGGAGGAGGGCAGGGTGGACCCAGTACTTC. Full variable domain (remainder filled in from reference TRBV5-6 and TRBJ2-5): DAGVTQSPTHLIKTRGQQVTLRCSPKSGHDTVSWYQQALGQGPQFIFQYYEEEERQRGNFPDRFSGHQFPNYSSELNVNALLLGDSALYLCASSRRRAGWTQYFGPGTRLLVL.

The J gene is TRBJ1-1, the V gene TRBV7-9; 7 bases agree with TRBD1. Trimming at V came to 5 bases and at J to 5 bases, leaving 14 bases not matched to a gene. The CDR3 runs to 16 residues. Germline V CDR1 and CDR2: SEHNR, FQNEAQ (reference sequence). The CDR3 spells CASSRRNTGAGTEAFF. The CDR3 bases are TGTGCCAGCAGCCGTCGGAATACAGGGGCAGGGACTGAAGCTTTCTTT.

J is TRBJ1-1 and V is TRBV15; D is possibly TRBD1 (5 bases). Per the germline V gene, CDR1 is LNHNV and CDR2 is YYDKDF (reference sequence). V was clipped by 4 bases and J by 1 base, with 13 bases between them. This CDR3 has 15 amino acids. The CDR3: CATSNGAERNTEAFF. The CDR3 DNA reads as TGTGCCACCAGCAACGGGGCCGAGAGGAACACTGAAGCTTTCTTT.

The chain joins TRBV6-5 to TRBJ1-4, with 8 bases fitting TRBD1. The CDR3 sequence is 15 residues long. Germline CDR1 MNHEY, CDR2 SVGAGI. The V gene end was trimmed by 5 bases and the J gene end by 3 bases; junction bases not matched to a gene: 5. CDR3 DNA sequence: TGTGCCAGCAGTCCCGGACAGGGCTCTAATGAAAAACTGTTTTTT. As protein: CASSPGQGSNEKLFF.

V is TRBV5-4 and J is TRBJ1-2, with 9 nucleotides matching TRBD1. CDR3 size: 14 residues. CDR1 and CDR2 from the germline V gene are SGHNT and YYREEE (reference sequence). V lost 4 bases, J lost 2 bases, and 3 bases stayed unmatched. The CDR3 is CASSITGGNYGYTF. DNA for the CDR3: TGTGCCAGCAGCATAACAGGGGGCAACTATGGCTACACCTTC.

The gene calls are TRBV7-2 and TRBJ2-3; TRBD2 aligns across 9 bases. The CDR3 is 16 residues long. Germline lookup yields CDR1 SGHTA and CDR2 FQGNSA. V shed 4 bases and J 6 bases; nucleotides not matched to a gene: 11. This CDR3 is CASSSPIAGVDDTQYF. CDR3 sequence (DNA): TGTGCCAGCAGCTCCCCCATAGCGGGGGTAGACGATACGCAGTATTTT. Full variable domain (rest looked up from reference TRBV7-2 and TRBJ2-3): GAGVSQSPSNKVTEKGKDVELRCDPISGHTALYWYRQSLGQGLEFLIYFQGNSAPDKSGLPSDRFSAERTGGSVSTLTIQRTQQEDSAVYLCASSSPIAGVDDTQYFGPGTRLTVL.

The chain combines TRBV7-2 with TRBJ2-5; tentatively, D is TRBD2 (5 bases). CDR3 length: 14 amino acids. Germline values: CDR1 SGHTA, CDR2 FQGNSA. Trimming pared 1 base from V and 5 bases from J, leaving 11 bases between. CDR3 amino acids: CASSLGGVWETQYF. DNA of the CDR3: TGTGCCAGCAGCTTAGGGGGAGTTTGGGAGACCCAGTACTTC.

This chain uses TRBV7-8 with TRBJ2-2; tentatively, D is TRBD2 (5 bases). Trimming left V 2 bases short and J 7 bases short, with 17 bases between. Per the germline V gene, CDR1 is SGHVS and CDR2 is FQNEAQ. The CDR3 covers 16 residues. CDR3 in amino acids: CASSLRVSGWDGELFF. The CDR3 DNA sequence: TGTGCCAGCAGCTTAAGAGTATCGGGGTGGGACGGGGAGCTGTTTTTT.

V is TRBV28 and J is TRBJ2-7, with TRBD2 matching over 12 bases. Germline values: CDR1 MDHEN, CDR2 SYDVKM. CDR3 size: 16 residues. Trimming at V came to 3 bases and at J to 7 bases, leaving 10 bases not matched to a gene. The CDR3 nucleotides read TGTGCCAGCAGTTTTGTTACGACGACTAGCGGGGGAGAGCAGTACTTC. Translating gives CASSFVTTTSGGEQYF.